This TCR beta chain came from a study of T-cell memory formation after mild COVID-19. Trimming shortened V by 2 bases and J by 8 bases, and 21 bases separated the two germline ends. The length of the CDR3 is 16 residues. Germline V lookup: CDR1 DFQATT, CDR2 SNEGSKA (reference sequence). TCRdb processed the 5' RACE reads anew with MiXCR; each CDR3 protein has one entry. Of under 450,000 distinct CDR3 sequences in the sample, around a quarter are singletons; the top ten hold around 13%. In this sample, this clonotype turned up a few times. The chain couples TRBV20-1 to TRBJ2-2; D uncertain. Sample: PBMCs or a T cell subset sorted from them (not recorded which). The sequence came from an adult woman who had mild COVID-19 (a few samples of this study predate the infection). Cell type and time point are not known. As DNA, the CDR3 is TGCAGTGCTAGAACGTCCACATTACCCGGAGTTGGGGAGCTGTTTTTT. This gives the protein CSARTSTLPGVGELFF.